This is a list of T cell receptor beta chains from one sample in a study of PD-L1 blockade in urothelial cancer. Data came from immunoSEQ multiplex PCR; TCRdb stores just in-frame clones and leaves some out. Of 90,000 to 120,000 clones in the sample, roughly nine tenths were seen once. Material: PBMCs, obtained around atezolizumab (anti-PD-L1) treatment. Every receptor here comes from a woman aged 80 or over with urothelial cancer. Each CDR3 is given with its conserved first and last residue. D genes are given only for firm matches.

cdr3_aa: CSVRTGGRKTQYF
cdr3_nt: TGCAGCGTCAGGACAGGGGGTAGGAAGACCCAGTACTTC
d_call: TRBD1
v_call: TRBV29-1
j_call: TRBJ2-5

cdr3_aa: CASSEGPGTEAFF
cdr3_nt: TGTGCCAGCTCGGAGGGCCCGGGGACTGAAGCTTTCTTT
d_call: .
v_call: TRBV27
j_call: TRBJ1-1

cdr3_aa: CASSPELTGAGNTIYF
cdr3_nt: TGTGCCAGCTCACCAGAGCTGACAGGGGCTGGAAACACCATATATTTT
d_call: TRBD1
v_call: TRBV18
j_call: TRBJ1-3

cdr3_aa: CASSLEGENYGYTF
cdr3_nt: TGTGCCAGCAGTTTAGAGGGGGAGAACTATGGCTACACCTTC
d_call: .
v_call: TRBV28
j_call: TRBJ1-2

cdr3_aa: CASSATSGRPQAGELFF
cdr3_nt: TGTGCCAGCAGTGCTACTAGCGGGAGGCCTCAAGCCGGGGAGCTGTTTTTT
d_call: TRBD2
v_call: TRBV27
j_call: TRBJ2-2

cdr3_aa: CASSIRVTNEQFF
cdr3_nt: TGTGCCAGCAGTATCCGGGTGACCAATGAGCAGTTCTTC
d_call: .
v_call: TRBV28
j_call: TRBJ2-1

cdr3_aa: CASSSDPGREKLFF
cdr3_nt: TGCGCCAGCAGCTCGGACCCCGGGAGGGAAAAACTGTTTTTT
d_call: .
v_call: TRBV5-1
j_call: TRBJ1-4

cdr3_aa: CASSRPGTSGLEYF
cdr3_nt: TGTGCCAGCAGCCGTCCCGGGACTAGCGGGTTGGAGTACTTC
d_call: TRBD2
v_call: TRBV5-4
j_call: TRBJ2-7

cdr3_aa: CSYRADTEAFF
cdr3_nt: TGCAGTTACAGAGCAGACACTGAAGCTTTCTTT
d_call: .
v_call: TRBV20-1
j_call: TRBJ1-1

cdr3_aa: CASSVSNTRTDTQYF
cdr3_nt: TGTGCCAGCAGCGTATCGAACACCCGCACAGATACGCAGTATTTT
d_call: .
v_call: TRBV9
j_call: TRBJ2-3